This T cell receptor beta chain was sequenced in a study of shared T cell receptors in the human thymus. The assay was immunoSEQ multiplex PCR, and TCRdb's table has in-frame clones only and misses some. Of approximately 580,000 clones listed, 78% are singletons. This clone was recorded a few times. This CDR3 spans 15 amino acids. Germline V gene data show CDR1 as MNHEY and CDR2 as SMNVEV (reference sequence). Trimming took off 8 bases at V and 1 base at J, with 16 bases between the two ends. The sample was also reused in another study, on human thymus T cells. In that study: Corrective surgery for congenital heart defects was being performed on the healthy Finnish infants who served as donors. Thymus tissue for the work was resected from patients undergoing corrective heart surgery. Among thymic and blood repertoires, usage of V and J genes appeared biased. Thymic repertoires of unrelated individuals were reported in related research to overlap highly.

The TCR sequence derives from a boy in the first two years of life with a congenital heart defect. The chain is built from TRBV27 and TRBJ2-3, with D possibly TRBD1 on 6 matching bases. The source material was thymocytes. The CDR3 loop reads CASGTPNLRTDTQYF. The CDR3 DNA reads TGTGCCAGCGGGACACCGAACCTCCGCACAGATACGCAGTATTTT.